This is a list of T cell receptor beta chains from one sample in a study of cytomegalovirus exposure and HLA in healthy donors. Profiling relied on immunoSEQ multiplex PCR, and the TCRdb table lists in-frame clones only, not all of them. Altogether fewer than 250,000 clones are present, less than 85% being singletons, with the ten largest covering about 6%. The sample taken for sequencing was PBMCs. Receptors were obtained from a woman aged 18-35 years in good health and CMV-seronegative. The CDR3 runs from the conserved cysteine through the conserved F or W. A D gene is named only where the DNA matches it firmly. A row's size may be missing; if present it is once, few, many or a size class.

j_call d_call v_call clone_size cdr3_nt cdr3_aa
TRBJ2-2 TRBD1 TRBV27 NA TGTGCCAGCAGCCAAGGCACAGGGGTGAACACCGGGGAGCTGTTTTTT CASSQGTGVNTGELFF
TRBJ1-4 NA TRBV7-9 NA TGTGCCAGCAGCTTAGCGGTCGTTAATGAAAAACTGTTTTTT CASSLAVVNEKLFF
TRBJ1-5 NA TRBV6-5 NA TGTGCCAGCAGTTACTCACAGAGCAATCAGCCCCAGCATTTT CASSYSQSNQPQHF
TRBJ2-4 NA TRBV5-1 few TGCGCCAGCAGCTTGAACCAGTTCGACATTCAGTACTTC CASSLNQFDIQYF
TRBJ1-1 NA TRBV2 NA TGTGCCAGCAGTGAAGCACAGGGATCTGAAGCTTTCTTT CASSEAQGSEAFF
TRBJ1-2 NA TRBV5-6 NA TGTGCCAGCAGCTTGGGAGGACCTGACTATGGCTACACCTTC CASSLGGPDYGYTF
TRBJ2-1 NA TRBV11-2 NA TGTGCCAGCAGCTTGCCCTCCGGGACGGGCAGCCATGAGCAGTTCTTC CASSLPSGTGSHEQFF
TRBJ1-4 NA TRBV2 NA TGTGCCAGCAGACAGGGTGTGGGTAGGACTAATGAAAAACTGTTTTTT CASRQGVGRTNEKLFF
TRBJ2-3 NA TRBV7-9 NA TGTGCCAGCAGCTTAGCCGGGACAAGAAGAACAGATACGCAGTATTTT CASSLAGTRRTDTQYF
TRBJ2-6 NA TRBV15 NA TGTGCCACCAGCCCGCGGAGTACTGGGGCCAACGTCCTGACTTTC CATSPRSTGANVLTF
TRBJ2-5 TRBD1 TRBV5-6 NA TGTGCCAGCAGCTTTTTCGGGACAGGGGAAGAGACCCAGTACTTC CASSFFGTGEETQYF
TRBJ1-5 TRBD1 TRBV30 NA TGTGCCTGGAGTGGGGGACAGTATAGCAATCAGCCCCAGCATTTT CAWSGGQYSNQPQHF
TRBJ1-4 NA TRBV4-1 NA TGCGCCAGCAGCTCTCAATGGGGGCACATGACCTATGAAAAACTGTTTTTT CASSSQWGHMTYEKLFF
TRBJ1-2 TRBD1 TRBV19 NA TGTGCCAGTAGCGAATCGGGGACAGTACCCTATGGCTACACCTTC CASSESGTVPYGYTF
TRBJ2-7 TRBD2 TRBV28 NA TGTGCCAGCAGTTTTTTTGGGCGGGAGGGGTGCTACGAGCAGTACTTC CASSFFGREGCYEQYF
TRBJ1-1 NA TRBV2 once TGTGCCAGCAGTGGTGCGGTCAGAGGGACTGAAGCTTTCTTT CASSGAVRGTEAFF
TRBJ2-1 NA TRBV7-9 NA TGTGCCAGCAGCTTAGTGGGGGGTCCGCAGTTCTTC CASSLVGGPQFF
TRBJ2-4 TRBD1 TRBV28 NA TGTGCCAGCAGTTTACTTGGACAGGACCCGAAAAACATTCAGTACTTC CASSLLGQDPKNIQYF
TRBJ1-1 NA TRBV15 NA TGTGCCACCAGCAGAGATGGTGTTTTAGACGCTGAAGCTTTCTTT CATSRDGVLDAEAFF
TRBJ2-1 TRBD1 TRBV27 NA TGTGCCAGCAGTTTAGACTCACCGGGACAGGGTTTATACAATGAGCAGTTCTTC CASSLDSPGQGLYNEQFF
TRBJ2-3 NA TRBV5-1 NA TGCGCCAGCAGCGCGTCTTCCACTAGCACAGATACGCAGTATTTT CASSASSTSTDTQYF
TRBJ1-1 NA TRBV15 NA TGTGCCACCAGCAGCGGGGTGGCGAACACTGAAGCTTTCTTT CATSSGVANTEAFF
TRBJ1-5 NA TRBV4-1 NA TGCGCCAGCAGCCAAGAGAGGCAGGGAAAAAGCGATCAGCCCCAGCATTTT CASSQERQGKSDQPQHF
TRBJ2-1 NA TRBV5-4 NA TGTGCCAGTCGCGCGTCTTCAGGGGACAATGAGCAGTTCTTC CASRASSGDNEQFF
TRBJ1-3 NA TRBV5-6 few TGTGCCAGCAGCCAACCCTACACCATATATTTT CASSQPYTIYF
TRBJ2-1 TRBD2 TRBV5-1 NA TGCGCCAGCAGCTTGACTAGCGGGGTGGCCAATGAGCAGTTCTTC CASSLTSGVANEQFF
TRBJ2-7 TRBD1 TRBV28 NA TGTGCCAGCAGTTACCCACGACAGGGGAGCTCCTACGAGCAGTACTTC CASSYPRQGSSYEQYF
TRBJ2-1 TRBD1 TRBV5-1 NA TGCGCCAGCAGCTCCGGACAGGGATACAATGAGCAGTTCTTC CASSSGQGYNEQFF
TRBJ1-1 TRBD1 TRBV27 once TGTGCCAGCAGCTTGACAGGGGTCACTGAAGCTTTCTTT CASSLTGVTEAFF
TRBJ1-1 NA TRBV27 NA TGTGCCAGCAGTTTATGGGTCGGGTCCACTGAAGCTTTCTTT CASSLWVGSTEAFF
TRBJ1-1 TRBD1 TRBV18 once TGTGCCAGCTCACCCGGACAGGGCATACTATCGGACACTGAAGCTTTCTTT CASSPGQGILSDTEAFF
TRBJ1-1 NA TRBV30 NA TGTGCCTGGAACGGAGTTAACACTGAAGCTTTCTTT CAWNGVNTEAFF
TRBJ2-3 TRBD1 TRBV6-6 NA TGTGCCAGCAGTGACGGAGGTGGAGGACAGGGCTATTTT CASSDGGGGQGYF
TRBJ2-7 NA TRBV13 NA TGTGCCAGCAGCTTAGGGAGGGGGTCCTACGAGCAGTACTTC CASSLGRGSYEQYF
TRBJ2-1 TRBD1 TRBV5-1 once TGCGCCAGCAGCTTGGTGGACAGGTATGGGTACAATGAGCAGTTCTTC CASSLVDRYGYNEQFF
TRBJ1-5 TRBD1 TRBV7-6 NA TGTGCCAGCAGCCAAGGGACAGGGGGCACAAATCAGCCCCAGCATTTT CASSQGTGGTNQPQHF
TRBJ2-2 TRBD1 TRBV5-4 NA TGTGCCAGCAGCTTACAGGGGGCAAGAATCGGGGAGCTGTTTTTT CASSLQGARIGELFF
TRBJ2-1 TRBD2 TRBV5-1 NA TGCGCCAGCAGCCCCCGACTAGCGGGAAATGAGCAGTTCTTC CASSPRLAGNEQFF
TRBJ2-3 TRBD1 TRBV7-3 once TGTGCCAGCAGCTTAGGTACAGGGGCGCCGATAGATACGCAGTATTTT CASSLGTGAPIDTQYF
TRBJ1-5 NA TRBV11-2 NA TGTGCCAGCAGCTTAGACTTAGGACGCTTTAGCAATCAGCCCCAGCATTTT CASSLDLGRFSNQPQHF
TRBJ1-4 TRBD1 TRBV6-1 NA TGTGCCAGCAGATCCTCCGGGACAGGGGGCCAAAAACTGTTTTTT CASRSSGTGGQKLFF
TRBJ1-5 NA TRBV6-1 once TGTGCCAGCAGTGACGGGGGCATTAGCAATCAGCCCCAGCATTTT CASSDGGISNQPQHF
TRBJ2-2 NA TRBV5-1 NA TGCGCCAGCAGCGTCGGGACCAGGAGCGGGGAGCTGTTTTTT CASSVGTRSGELFF